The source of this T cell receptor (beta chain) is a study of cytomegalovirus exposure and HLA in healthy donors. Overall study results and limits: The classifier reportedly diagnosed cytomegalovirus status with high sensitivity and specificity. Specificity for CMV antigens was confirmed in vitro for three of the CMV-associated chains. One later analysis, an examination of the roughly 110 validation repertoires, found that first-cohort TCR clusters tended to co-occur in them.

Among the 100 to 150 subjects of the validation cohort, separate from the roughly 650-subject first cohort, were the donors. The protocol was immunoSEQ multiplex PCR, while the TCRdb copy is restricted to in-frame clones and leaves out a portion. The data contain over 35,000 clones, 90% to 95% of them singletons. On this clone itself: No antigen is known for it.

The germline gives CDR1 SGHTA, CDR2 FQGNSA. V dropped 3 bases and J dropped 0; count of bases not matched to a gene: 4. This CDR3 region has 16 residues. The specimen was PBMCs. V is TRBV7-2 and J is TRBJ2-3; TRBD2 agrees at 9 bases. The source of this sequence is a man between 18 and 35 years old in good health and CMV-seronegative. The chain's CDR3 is CASSFQGLASTDTQYF. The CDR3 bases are TGTGCCAGCAGCTTCCAGGGACTAGCTAGCACAGATACGCAGTATTTT.